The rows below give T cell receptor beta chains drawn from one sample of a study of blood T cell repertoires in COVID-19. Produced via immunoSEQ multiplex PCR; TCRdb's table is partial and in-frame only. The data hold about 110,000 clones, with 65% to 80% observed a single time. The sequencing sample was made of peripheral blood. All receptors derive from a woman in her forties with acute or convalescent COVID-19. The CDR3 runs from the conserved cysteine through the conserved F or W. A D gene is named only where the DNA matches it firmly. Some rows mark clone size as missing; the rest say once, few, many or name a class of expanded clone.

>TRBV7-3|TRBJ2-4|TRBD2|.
TGTGCCAGCAGCTTAACGGGACTAGCGGGGGCCCTTGGGAAAAACATTCAGTACTTC
CASSLTGLAGALGKNIQYF
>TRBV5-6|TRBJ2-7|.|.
TGTGCCAGCAGCTTGAATGGGGGCTCGAGCGAGCAGTACTTC
CASSLNGGSSEQYF
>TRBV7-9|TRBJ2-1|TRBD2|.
TGTGCCAGCAGCCCAGCGGGGGGGCCTGACAATGAGCAGTTCTTC
CASSPAGGPDNEQFF
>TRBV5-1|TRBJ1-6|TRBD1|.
TGCGCCAGCAGCCTGACAGGGATCTCCTATAATTCACCCCTCCACTTT
CASSLTGISYNSPLHF
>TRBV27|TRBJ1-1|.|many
TGTGCCAGCAGTTTAAGCGCGCAATCGAACACTGAAGCTTTCTTT
CASSLSAQSNTEAFF
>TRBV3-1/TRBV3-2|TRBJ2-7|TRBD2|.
TGTGCCAGCAGCGGCATAGCGGGGGACCCCTACGAGCAGTACTTC
CASSGIAGDPYEQYF
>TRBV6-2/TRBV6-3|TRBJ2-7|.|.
TGTGCCAGCAGTTACGCCGGACAGTCCGCCGACGAGCAGTACTTC
CASSYAGQSADEQYF
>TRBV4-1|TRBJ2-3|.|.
TGCGCCAGCAGCCAAGAGGTCGCGGGGATCACAGATACGCAGTATTTT
CASSQEVAGITDTQYF
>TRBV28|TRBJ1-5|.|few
TGTGCCAGCAGTTTATCGAGGGGACTCGGGGCCCTGGATCAGCCCCAGCATTTT
CASSLSRGLGALDQPQHF
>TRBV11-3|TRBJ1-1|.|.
TGTGCCAGCAGCTTAGAGGGGGCGGACACTGAAGCTTTCTTT
CASSLEGADTEAFF
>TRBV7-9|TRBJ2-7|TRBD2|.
TGTGCCAGCAGCCCCTCCGGGACTAGCGGCGAGCAGTACTTC
CASSPSGTSGEQYF
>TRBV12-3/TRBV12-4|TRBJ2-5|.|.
TGTGCCAGCAGTTTGCCCTACGGGGAGACCCAGTACTTC
CASSLPYGETQYF
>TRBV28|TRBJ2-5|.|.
TGTGCCAGCAGGGCCCCGAAGTACCAAGAGACCCAGTACTTC
CASRAPKYQETQYF
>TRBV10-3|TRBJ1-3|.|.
TGTGCCATCAGTGGACAGCAAAGTTTAAACACCATATATTTT
CAISGQQSLNTIYF
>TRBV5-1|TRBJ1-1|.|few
TGCGCCAGCAGCGACCAGGGAGGGAACACTGAAGCTTTCTTT
CASSDQGGNTEAFF
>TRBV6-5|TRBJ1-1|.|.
TGTGCCAGCAGTTATACAGGGATCCCTGAAGCTTTCTTT
CASSYTGIPEAFF
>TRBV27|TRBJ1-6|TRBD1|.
TGTGCCAGCAGTGTCCGGGACAGCTATAATTCACCCCTCCACTTT
CASSVRDSYNSPLHF
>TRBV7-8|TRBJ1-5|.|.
TGTGCCAGCGCGGTGCATAGCAATCAGCCCCAGCATTTT
CASAVHSNQPQHF
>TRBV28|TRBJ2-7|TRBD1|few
TGTGCCAGCAGAGACAGGGTAGGCTCCTACGAGCAGTACTTC
CASRDRVGSYEQYF
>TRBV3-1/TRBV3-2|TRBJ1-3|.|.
TGTGCCAGCAGCCCCGCGGGGGGCACCATATATTTT
CASSPAGGTIYF
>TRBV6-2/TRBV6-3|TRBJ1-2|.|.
TGTGCCAGCAGTTGGGGGCGCAACTATGGCTACACCTTC
CASSWGRNYGYTF
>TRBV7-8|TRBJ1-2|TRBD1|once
TGTGCCAGCAGCGCCGCACAGGGGGCGCTTGGCTACACCTTC
CASSAAQGALGYTF
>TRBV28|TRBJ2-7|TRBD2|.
TGTGCCAGCAGTCCCCCCCGGGTTAGCGGGGGAACCTACGAGCAGTACTTC
CASSPPRVSGGTYEQYF
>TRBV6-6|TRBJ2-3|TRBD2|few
TGTGCCAGCGAGACTAGCGGCACAGATACGCAGTATTTT
CASETSGTDTQYF
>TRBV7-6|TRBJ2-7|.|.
TGTGCCAGCAGCGCCGGTAGCTCCTACGAGCAGTACTTC
CASSAGSSYEQYF
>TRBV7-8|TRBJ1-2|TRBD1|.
TGTGCCAGCAGCTTCGACAGGGGCGGATATGGCTACACCTTC
CASSFDRGGYGYTF
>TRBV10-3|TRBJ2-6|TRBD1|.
TGTGCCATCACCCGGACAGGGGGCGCAATCCCCGGCTCTGGGGCCAACGTCCTGACTTTC
CAITRTGGAIPGSGANVLTF
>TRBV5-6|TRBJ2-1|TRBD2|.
TGTGCCAGCAGCCTAGCGGGGGGTCGCAATGAGCAGTTCTTC
CASSLAGGRNEQFF
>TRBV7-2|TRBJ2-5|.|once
TGTGCCAGCAGCTGGCGGCGCGAAGAGACCCAGTACTTC
CASSWRREETQYF
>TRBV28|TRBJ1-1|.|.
TGTGCCAGCAGTTCGGCGTGGAGGCGGACTGAAGCTTTCTTT
CASSSAWRRTEAFF
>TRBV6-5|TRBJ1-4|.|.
TGTGCCAGCACTGGGAGCAGGACTAATGAAAAACTGTTTTTT
CASTGSRTNEKLFF
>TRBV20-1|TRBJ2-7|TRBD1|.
TGCAGTGCTAGTACTCCTACAGGGGGGACCTACGAGCAGTACTTC
CSASTPTGGTYEQYF
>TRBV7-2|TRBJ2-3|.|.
TGTGCCAGCAGTTCGGGGTCAGATACGCAGTATTTT
CASSSGSDTQYF
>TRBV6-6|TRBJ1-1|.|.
TGTGCCAGCAGTTCAGGCATGAACACTGAAGCTTTCTTT
CASSSGMNTEAFF
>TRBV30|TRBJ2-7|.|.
TGTGCCTGGAGTGTTGGGAGCACCTACGAGCAGTACTTC
CAWSVGSTYEQYF
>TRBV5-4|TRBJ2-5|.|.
TGTGCCAGCAGCTTGGTCGGCGGGTTCCAAGAGACCCAGTACTTC
CASSLVGGFQETQYF
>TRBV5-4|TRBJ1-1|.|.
TGTGCCAGCAGCTTCGACAGTGGGAAAGCTTTCTTT
CASSFDSGKAFF
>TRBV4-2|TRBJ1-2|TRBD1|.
TGTGCCAGCAGCCAAGATCAGGGGGCCCTCTCTGGCTACACCTTC
CASSQDQGALSGYTF
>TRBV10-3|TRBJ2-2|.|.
TGTGCCATCGCTATCGGGAAGGGCCGAGGTGACACCGGGGAGCTGTTTTTT
CAIAIGKGRGDTGELFF
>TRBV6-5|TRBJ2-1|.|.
TGTGCCAGCAGGACCGGGACTTACAATGAGCAGTTCTTC
CASRTGTYNEQFF
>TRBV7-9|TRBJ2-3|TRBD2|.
TGTGCCAGCAGCGCACTAGCGCGCCCCGTGGATACGCAGTATTTT
CASSALARPVDTQYF
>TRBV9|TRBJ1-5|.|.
TGTGCCAGCAGCGTAGGTGCAGGGAATGGGCCCCAGCATTTT
CASSVGAGNGPQHF
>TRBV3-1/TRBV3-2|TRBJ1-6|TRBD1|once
TGTGCCAGCAGCCAAGCGGGACAGGGCTCCTATAATTCACCCCTCCACTTT
CASSQAGQGSYNSPLHF
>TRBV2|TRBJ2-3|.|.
TGTGCCAGCGTACAGGGTTTCGGTGATACGCAGTATTTT
CASVQGFGDTQYF
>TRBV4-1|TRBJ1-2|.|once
TGCGCCAGCAGCCAACCAGGGTCAAATAACTATGGCTACACCTTC
CASSQPGSNNYGYTF
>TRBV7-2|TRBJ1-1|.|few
TGTGCCAGCAGCTTAGTCATAGGGGTGACTGAAGCTTTCTTT
CASSLVIGVTEAFF
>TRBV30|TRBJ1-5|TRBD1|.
TGTGCCTGCCGGACAGGGAATCAGCCCCAGCATTTT
CACRTGNQPQHF
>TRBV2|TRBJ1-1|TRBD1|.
TGTGCCAGCACCGGGACAGGGGGCATGGACACTGAAGCTTTCTTT
CASTGTGGMDTEAFF
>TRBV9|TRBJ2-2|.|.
TGTGCCAGCAGCGTAGGGCGGCAGAACACCGGGGAGCTGTTTTTT
CASSVGRQNTGELFF